The 10 T cell receptor beta chains listed next were all sequenced from one sample in a study of neurological immune-mediated disorders. MiXCR, run by TCRdb on the 5' RACE reads, gives a single entry per CDR3 protein. The sample contains approximately 39,000 distinct CDR3 sequences, 7% to 8.5% of which appear only once. The specimen was CD4+ T cells from blood. Receptors were obtained from a man aged 45-65 years in good health.

This clonotype was recorded at least ten times. The J gene is TRBJ2-1, the V gene TRBV4-1; D is possibly TRBD2 (6 bases). V lost 3 bases, J lost 9 bases, and 15 bases lay in between. CDR1 MGHRA and CDR2 YSYEKL come from the germline V gene. The CDR3 extends over 14 amino acids. This CDR3 is CASSQVAESTEQFF. CDR3 nucleotides: TGCGCCAGCAGCCAGGTAGCGGAGTCTACTGAGCAGTTCTTC.

This clonotype was seen many times. V usage is TRBV10-2 and J usage is TRBJ2-3; D not certain. CDR1 is WSHSY and CDR2 is SAAADI in the germline V gene. Trimming removed 3 bases from V and 0 bases from J, with 4 bases in between. This CDR3 has 13 amino acids. CDR3 sequence: CASSEQSTDTQYF. CDR3 DNA sequence: TGCGCCAGCAGTGAACAGAGCACAGATACGCAGTATTTT.

This clonotype was observed many times. The rearrangement uses TRBV5-1 and TRBJ2-1; 7 positions agree with TRBD2. Germline trimming cut 5 bases from V and 5 bases from J; bases unmatched to any gene: 7. In germline, CDR1 is SGHRS, CDR2 YFSETQ. The CDR3 runs to 14 residues. The CDR3 protein is CASSWGGTNNEQFF. The CDR3 DNA reads TGCGCCAGCAGTTGGGGGGGGACGAACAATGAGCAGTTCTTC.

The V and J genes are TRBV20-1 and TRBJ2-3; 14 bases are shared with TRBD2. With V trimmed by 8 bases and J by 3 bases, 16 bases remained unmatched. This CDR3 is built from 18 residues. Germline V gene lookup returns CDR1 DFQATT and CDR2 SNEGSKA (reference sequence). The CDR3, as DNA: TGCAGTACTAACGGGGGACTAGCGGGAGCGGTACGGACAGATACGCAGTATTTT. Translated: CSTNGGLAGAVRTDTQYF.

This clonotype was counted ten times or more. The chain recombines TRBV28 with TRBJ2-5; 7 nucleotides align to TRBD1. Per the germline V gene, CDR1 is MDHEN and CDR2 is SYDVKM. V lost 4 bases and J lost 5; bases outside the gene matches: 16. This CDR3 region has 17 residues. CDR3 sequence (DNA): TGTGCCAGCAGTTCGATGTCCGGGACAGATTATCGTGAGACCCAGTACTTC. Protein sequence: CASSSMSGTDYRETQYF. Full variable domain (missing parts from reference TRBV28 and TRBJ2-5): DVKVTQSSRYLVKRTGEKVFLECVQDMDHENMFWYRQDPGLGLRLIYFSYDVKMKEKGDIPEGYSVSREKKERFSLILESASTNQTSMYLCASSSMSGTDYRETQYFGPGTRLLVL.

This clonotype showed up many times. The V gene is TRBV27, the J gene TRBJ2-2; D ambiguous. Germline V CDR1 and CDR2: MNHEY, SMNVEV (reference sequence). The germline V and J ends were trimmed by 0 bases and 0 bases, with 8 bases remaining between them. The CDR3 is 16 amino acids. The CDR3 reads CASSLSFLANTGELFF. CDR3 bases: TGTGCCAGCAGTTTATCTTTCCTAGCGAACACCGGGGAGCTGTTTTTT.

This clonotype was seen ten or more times. As DNA, the CDR3 is TGTGCCAGCACCGCTAGCTCCTACAATGAGCAGTTCTTC. Residues: CASTASSYNEQFF. V gene TRBV6-6 combines with J gene TRBJ2-1, with D uncertain. The germline V and J ends were trimmed by 7 bases and 0 bases, with 7 bases remaining between them. The CDR3 extends over 13 amino acids. CDR1 and CDR2 (germline): MNHNY, SVGAGI (reference sequence).

At least ten counts were recorded for this clonotype. This chain links TRBV14 with TRBJ1-1; D may be TRBD1 (5 bases). V was clipped by 7 bases and J by 10 bases, with 16 bases between them. The CDR3 is 12 amino acids. Germline assignment: CDR1 SGHDN and CDR2 FVKESK. CDR3 region: CASTLAGGIAFF. The CDR3 nucleotides are TGTGCCAGCACCTTGGCGGGGGGTATAGCTTTCTTT.

The rearrangement uses TRBV4-2 and TRBJ2-3; TRBD2 agrees at 15 bases. There are 18 residues in the CDR3. Trimming at V came to 3 bases and at J to 0 bases, leaving 4 bases not matched to a gene. CDR1 is LGHNA, CDR2 YNFKEQ, per germline. The CDR3 sequence is CASSQGLAGGPSTDTQYF. DNA of the CDR3: TGTGCCAGCAGCCAGGGACTAGCGGGAGGACCGAGCACAGATACGCAGTATTTT.

The chain links TRBV5-1 to TRBJ2-1; TRBD2 aligns across 8 bases. Germline V gives CDR1 SGHRS, CDR2 YFSETQ. This CDR3 has 15 residues. V shed 3 bases and J 3 bases; nucleotides not matched to a gene: 5. The DNA of the CDR3 is TGCGCCAGCAGCTCGGGACTAGGTGTCTACAATGAGCAGTTCTTC. The encoded protein is CASSSGLGVYNEQFF.